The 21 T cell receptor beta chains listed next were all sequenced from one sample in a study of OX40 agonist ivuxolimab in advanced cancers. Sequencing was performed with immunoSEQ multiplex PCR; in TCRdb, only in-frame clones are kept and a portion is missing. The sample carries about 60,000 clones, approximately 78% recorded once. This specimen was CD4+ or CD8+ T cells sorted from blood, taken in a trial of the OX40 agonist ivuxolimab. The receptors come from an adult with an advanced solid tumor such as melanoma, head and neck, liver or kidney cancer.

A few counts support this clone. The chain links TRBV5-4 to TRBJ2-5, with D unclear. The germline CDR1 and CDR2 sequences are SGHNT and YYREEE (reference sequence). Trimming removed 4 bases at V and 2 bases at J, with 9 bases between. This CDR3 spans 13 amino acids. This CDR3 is CASSLSLQETQYF. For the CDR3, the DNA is TGTGCCAGCAGCCTTTCGTTGCAAGAGACCCAGTACTTC.

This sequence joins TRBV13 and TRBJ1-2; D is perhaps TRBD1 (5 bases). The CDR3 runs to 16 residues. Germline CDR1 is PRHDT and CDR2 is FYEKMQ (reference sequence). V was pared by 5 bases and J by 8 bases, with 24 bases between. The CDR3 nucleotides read TGTGCCAGCAGCCGATACCCCAGAGGGGATGAGGTGGGCTACACCTTC. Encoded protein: CASSRYPRGDEVGYTF.

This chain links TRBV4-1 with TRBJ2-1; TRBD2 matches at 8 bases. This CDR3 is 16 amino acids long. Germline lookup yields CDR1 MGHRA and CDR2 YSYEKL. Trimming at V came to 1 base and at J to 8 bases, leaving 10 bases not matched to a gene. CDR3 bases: TGCGCCAGCAGCCAAGTACGAGCGGGAGTTCTATATGAGCAGTTCTTC. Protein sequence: CASSQVRAGVLYEQFF.

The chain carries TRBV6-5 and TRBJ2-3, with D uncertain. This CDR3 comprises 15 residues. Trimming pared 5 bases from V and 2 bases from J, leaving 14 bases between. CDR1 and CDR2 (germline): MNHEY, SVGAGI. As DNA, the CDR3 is TGTGCCAGCAGTAAACTCCTGACGGACACAGATACGCAGTATTTT. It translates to CASSKLLTDTDTQYF.

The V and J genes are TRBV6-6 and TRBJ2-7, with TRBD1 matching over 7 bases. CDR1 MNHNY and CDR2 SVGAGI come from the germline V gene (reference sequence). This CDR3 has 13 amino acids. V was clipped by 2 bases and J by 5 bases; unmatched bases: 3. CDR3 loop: CASSYRGQNEQYF. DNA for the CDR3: TGTGCCAGCAGTTACAGGGGGCAGAACGAGCAGTACTTC.

CDR3 amino acids: CASSERVVRQYF. Written as DNA, the CDR3 is TGTGCCAGCAGTGAGCGGGTAGTTCGGCAGTACTTC. The genes are TRBV2 and TRBJ2-7, with TRBD2 as a possible D gene (5 bases). Trimming took 3 bases from V and 9 from J, leaving 12 bases between them. This CDR3 has 12 amino acids. Germline V lookup: CDR1 SNHLY, CDR2 FYNNEI.

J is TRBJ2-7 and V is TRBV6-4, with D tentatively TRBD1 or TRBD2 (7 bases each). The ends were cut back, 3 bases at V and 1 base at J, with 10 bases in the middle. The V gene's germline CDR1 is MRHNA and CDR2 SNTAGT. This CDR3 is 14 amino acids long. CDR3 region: CASSEAGQSYEQYF. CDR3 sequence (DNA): TGTGCCAGCAGTGAAGCGGGACAGTCCTACGAGCAGTACTTC.

This CDR3 reads CASSPWRPNIQYF. CDR3 nucleotides: TGTGCCAGCAGCCCTTGGAGGCCAAACATTCAGTACTTC. The chain joins TRBV7-2 to TRBJ2-4, with D tentatively TRBD2 (5 bases). The length of the CDR3 is 13 residues. V shed 5 bases and J shed 6 bases, with 11 bases lying between them. Germline CDR1 and CDR2: SGHTA and FQGNSA.

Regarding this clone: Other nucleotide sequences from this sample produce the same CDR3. For the CDR3, the DNA is TGTGCCAGCAGCGCGGGACTAGCGGGAGGGAACACCGGGGAGCTGTTTTTT. Protein product: CASSAGLAGGNTGELFF. V is TRBV9 and J is TRBJ2-2, with 15 bases lining up with TRBD2. This CDR3 is 17 amino acids long. V lost 3 bases to trimming and J lost 1 base; unmatched junction nucleotides: 1. The germline V gene has CDR1 SGDLS and CDR2 YYNGEE.

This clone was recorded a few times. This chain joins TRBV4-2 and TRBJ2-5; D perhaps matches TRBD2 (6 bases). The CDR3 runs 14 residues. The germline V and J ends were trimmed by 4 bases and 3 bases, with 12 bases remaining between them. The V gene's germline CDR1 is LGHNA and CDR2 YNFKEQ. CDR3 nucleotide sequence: TGTGCCAGCAGCCGCGGGACTGGCGAAGAGACCCAGTACTTC. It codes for CASSRGTGEETQYF.

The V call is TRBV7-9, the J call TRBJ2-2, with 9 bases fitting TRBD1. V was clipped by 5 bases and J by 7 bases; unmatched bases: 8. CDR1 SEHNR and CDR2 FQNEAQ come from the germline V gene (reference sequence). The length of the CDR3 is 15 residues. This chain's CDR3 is CASSPLTGGGGELFF. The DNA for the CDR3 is TGTGCCAGCAGCCCTTTGACAGGGGGAGGCGGGGAGCTGTTTTTT.

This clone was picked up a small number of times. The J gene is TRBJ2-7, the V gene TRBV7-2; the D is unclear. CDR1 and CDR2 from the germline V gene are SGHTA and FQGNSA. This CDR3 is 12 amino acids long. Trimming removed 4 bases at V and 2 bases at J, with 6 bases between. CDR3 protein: CASSSFAYEQYF. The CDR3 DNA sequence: TGTGCCAGCAGCTCTTTTGCCTACGAGCAGTACTTC.

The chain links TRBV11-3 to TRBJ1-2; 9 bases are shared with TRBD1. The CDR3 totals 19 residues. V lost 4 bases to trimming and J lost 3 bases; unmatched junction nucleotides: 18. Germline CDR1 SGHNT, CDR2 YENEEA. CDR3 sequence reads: CASSSITGGRTPRDYGYTF. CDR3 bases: TGTGCCAGCAGCTCCATTACAGGGGGCCGTACCCCCCGGGACTATGGCTACACCTTC.

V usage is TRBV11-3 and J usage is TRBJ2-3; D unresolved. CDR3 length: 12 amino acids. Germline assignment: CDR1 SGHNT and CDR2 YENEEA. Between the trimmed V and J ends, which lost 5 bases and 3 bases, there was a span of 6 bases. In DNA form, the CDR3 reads TGTGCCAGCAGCCCTGGTACAGATACGCAGTATTTT. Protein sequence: CASSPGTDTQYF.

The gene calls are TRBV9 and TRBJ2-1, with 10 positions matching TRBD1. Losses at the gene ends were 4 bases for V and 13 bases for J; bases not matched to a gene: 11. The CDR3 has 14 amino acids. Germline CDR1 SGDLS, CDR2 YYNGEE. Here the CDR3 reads CASSNYGTGAEQFF. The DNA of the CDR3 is TGTGCCAGCAGCAACTACGGGACAGGGGCTGAACAGTTCTTC.

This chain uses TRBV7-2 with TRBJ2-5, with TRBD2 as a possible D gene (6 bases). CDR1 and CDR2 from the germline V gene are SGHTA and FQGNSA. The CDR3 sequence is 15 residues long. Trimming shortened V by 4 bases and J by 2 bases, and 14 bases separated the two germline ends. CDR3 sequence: CASSWNSGSQETQYF. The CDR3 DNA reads TGTGCCAGCAGCTGGAATAGCGGTAGTCAAGAGACCCAGTACTTC.

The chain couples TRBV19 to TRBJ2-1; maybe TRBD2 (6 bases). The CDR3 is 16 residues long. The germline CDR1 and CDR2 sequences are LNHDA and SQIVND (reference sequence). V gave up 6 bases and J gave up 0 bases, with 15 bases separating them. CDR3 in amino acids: CASSQSAGSSYNEQFF. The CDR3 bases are TGTGCCAGTAGCCAGAGTGCGGGGAGCTCCTACAATGAGCAGTTCTTC.

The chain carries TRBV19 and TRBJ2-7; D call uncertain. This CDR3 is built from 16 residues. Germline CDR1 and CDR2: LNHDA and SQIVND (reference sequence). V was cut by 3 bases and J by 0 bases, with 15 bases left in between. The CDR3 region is CASSMTRAEFSYEQYF. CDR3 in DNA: TGTGCCAGTAGTATGACCCGTGCGGAATTCTCCTACGAGCAGTACTTC.

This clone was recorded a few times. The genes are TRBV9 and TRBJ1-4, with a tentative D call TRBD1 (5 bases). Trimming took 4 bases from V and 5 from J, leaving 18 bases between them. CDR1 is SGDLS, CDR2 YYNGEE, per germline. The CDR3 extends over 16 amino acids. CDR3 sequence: CASSPGLMGFNEKLFF. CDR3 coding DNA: TGTGCCAGCAGCCCGGGACTTATGGGATTCAATGAAAAACTGTTTTTT.

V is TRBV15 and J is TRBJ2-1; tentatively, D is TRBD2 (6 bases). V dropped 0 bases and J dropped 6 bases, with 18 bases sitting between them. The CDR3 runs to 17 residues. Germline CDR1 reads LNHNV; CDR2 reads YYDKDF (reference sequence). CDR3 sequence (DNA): TGTGCCACCAGCAGAGATTCGCGGGGAGGACCAGGCAATGAGCAGTTCTTC. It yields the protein CATSRDSRGGPGNEQFF.

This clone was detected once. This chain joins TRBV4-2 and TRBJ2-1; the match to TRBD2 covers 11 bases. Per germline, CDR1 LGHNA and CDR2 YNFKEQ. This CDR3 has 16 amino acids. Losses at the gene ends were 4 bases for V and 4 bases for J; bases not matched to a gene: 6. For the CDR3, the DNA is TGTGCCAGCAGCCCATCGGGGACTAGCGGTTACAATGAGCAGTTCTTC. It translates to CASSPSGTSGYNEQFF.